A selection of T cell receptor beta chains follows, all from one sample in a study of blood T cell repertoires in COVID-19. The method was immunoSEQ multiplex PCR; TCRdb's version includes in-frame clones alone and lacks a portion of them. The data show some 150,000 clones, roughly 84% seen once. Sample: PBMCs or T cells enriched from blood (not recorded which). All receptors come from a woman aged 50 to 65 who had been exposed to COVID-19. CDR3s leave out the opening cysteine and the closing phenylalanine or tryptophan.

>TRBV19
ASSTAHHVDSPLH
>TRBV4-3
ASSSRDSPLDTQY
>TRBV7-2
ASSLGLRTEAF
>TRBV7-9
ASSGDTRYTDTQY
>TRBV19
ASTAGSRGSHQPQH
>TRBV6-4
ASRALGLAEQETQY
>TRBV19
ASSPRPDYNSPLH
>TRBV5-1
ASSSLGGLGTDTQY
>TRBV4-1
ASSQDPSGGSQETQY
>TRBV5-1
ASSLVGTGEPDTQY
>TRBV19
ASSTGIWGYT
>TRBV9
ASSVRWGGLHEAF
>TRBV9
ASSVGWGAPSYEQY
>TRBV3-1/TRBV3-2
ASTQGVAGGLDTQY
>TRBV4-3
ASSLRDRNEKLF
>TRBV4-3
ASSQLGTSGGGRTQY
>TRBV18
ASSPTVSYEQY
>TRBV2
ASSDPGSWEAF
>TRBV7-9
ASIPVVGVPTQY
>TRBV5-1
ASSLLRGASGELF
>TRBV5-4
ASSLSQFRGNLGTEAF
>TRBV20-1
SASERVSSYEQY
>TRBV6-2/TRBV6-3
ASSYSSETQY
>TRBV10-3
AISERLAGGPADTQY
>TRBV5-6
ASSFRGSHGYT
>TRBV11-2
ASSLFRLRDAVTDTQY
>TRBV6-1
ASSETFFIAEAF
>TRBV7-9
ASSSPGWGVRGDTEAF
>TRBV27
ASSLSRGGTYEQY
>TRBV5-4
ASSPRGGPDTQY
>TRBV19
ASNAGNEKLF
>TRBV7-2
ASSLLGSHNYGYT
>TRBV6-5
ASLRGGATNEKLF
>TRBV19
ASSVAGQPSYEQY
>TRBV5-5
ASSWQGALDAEQY
>TRBV19
ASTPTGAGVEKLF
>TRBV6-1
ASSELGGANEKLF
>TRBV4-1
ASSGDSEPQH
>TRBV6-5
ASHRDIIATSGYT
>TRBV6-2/TRBV6-3
ASSQSTGVRADTQY
>TRBV6-4
ASSSVAAIQY
>TRBV6-2/TRBV6-3
ASSYWGTVEDTQY
>TRBV12-5
ASGLIGGGNTIY
>TRBV5-4
ASSLWTGGNEQY
>TRBV7-9
ASSLESPGPGYT
>TRBV7-2
ASSYGTGGIVIQY
>TRBV7-6
ASSPWRDSQSTDTQY
>TRBV6-5
ASTPGGNQPQH
>TRBV5-1
ASSLSGGNTGELF
>TRBV6-4
ASSSETGGNYEQY
>TRBV3-1/TRBV3-2
ASSQEGGRVHGYT
>TRBV7-2
ASSLRMGQGLYEQY
>TRBV30
ALTSGRAGETQY
>TRBV6-5
ASMDGTENTGELF
>TRBV27
ASSLANSGPARYGYT
>TRBV5-6
ASSPTGAGNTIY
>TRBV19
ASSSTGYGYT
>TRBV5-1
ASSKSGNSYEQY
>TRBV20-1
SAREGGGQETQY
>TRBV13
ASSRGLVNGEQY